The present TCR beta chain was sequenced within a study of T-cell memory formation after mild COVID-19. Study-wide findings and caveats: Clones that contracted from day 15 to 85 were balanced CD4/CD8, while later expanders leaned CD4+. CD4+ contracting clones were found mainly in CM and EM, and CD8+ ones in EMRA. A subset of responding clones appeared in pre-infection memory, suggesting cross-reactive memory joined.

With V trimmed by 2 bases and J by 3 bases, 5 bases remained unmatched. Per the germline V gene, CDR1 is SGHRS and CDR2 is YFSETQ. The CDR3 consists of 15 residues. Researchers used 5'RACE with constant-segment primers to make TCR alpha and TCR beta cDNA libraries that carry sample barcodes and UMIs. TCRdb analysed the 5' RACE reads with MiXCR anew, one entry per CDR3 protein. The sample contains under 600,000 distinct CDR3 sequences, 20% to 25% of which appear only once. On this clonotype: Its antigen is not known.

What was sequenced was PBMCs or a T cell subset sorted from them (not recorded which). The genes are TRBV5-1 and TRBJ2-1; TRBD2 matches 7 bases. The TCR was taken from an adult woman who had mild COVID-19 (a few samples of this study predate the infection). Cell type and time point are not known. CDR3: CASSFRDYNYNEQFF. The CDR3 coding sequence is TGCGCCAGCAGCTTCCGGGACTATAACTACAATGAGCAGTTCTTC.